One and the same sample provided the 29 T cell receptor beta chains below, sequenced in a study of Ad26.COV2.S vaccination and SARS-CoV-2 variants. Repertoires were generated with immunoSEQ multiplex PCR, while TCRdb's copy carries only in-frame clones and drops some. Among some 420,000 clones, over 75% were seen once, and the ten largest hold 3.5% to 4%. As for treatment: around 19 received Ad26.COV2.S at low or high dose, single or two shots; about 5 received placebo; per-sample allocation not given. It was on day 63 after the first vaccine or placebo injection that samples were taken. Sequences were derived from peripheral blood, sampled in a trial of Ad26.COV2.S vaccine versus placebo. The receptors come from a person aged 18-65 years who received the Ad26.COV2.S COVID-19 vaccine or a placebo.

The chain recombines TRBV7-9 with TRBJ1-2; 7 bases are a match to TRBD1. CDR3 length: 15 residues. V shed 1 base and J 3 bases; nucleotides not matched to a gene: 5. Germline assignment: CDR1 SEHNR and CDR2 FQNEAQ (reference sequence). The CDR3 sequence: CASSLEQGNDYGYTF. For the CDR3, the DNA is TGTGCCAGCAGCTTAGAACAGGGGAATGACTATGGCTACACCTTC.

This clone has more than one count but fewer than ten. The gene calls are TRBV13 and TRBJ1-2; the D gene is possibly TRBD1 (6 bases). Trimming left V 0 bases short and J 6 bases short, with 17 bases between. Germline CDR1 reads PRHDT; CDR2 reads FYEKMQ (reference sequence). The CDR3 runs to 16 residues. CDR3 nucleotides: TGTGCCAGCAGCTTAGGCCGGTCGGCAGGGGTGAATGGCTACACCTTC. Translating gives CASSLGRSAGVNGYTF.

V is TRBV27 and J is TRBJ2-5, with TRBD1 matching 9 bases. The V and J ends lost 6 bases and 7 bases, in that order; junction bases with no gene match: 6. Germline V gives CDR1 MNHEY, CDR2 SMNVEV (reference sequence). The length of the CDR3 is 13 residues. The CDR3 coding sequence is TGTGCCAGCAGCCGGACAGGGGAGGGGACCCAGTACTTC. It translates to CASSRTGEGTQYF.

This chain uses TRBV7-2 with TRBJ1-1; tentatively, D is TRBD1 (5 bases). V was cut by 3 bases and J by 1 base, with 9 bases left in between. The CDR3 extends over 14 amino acids. Germline CDR1 reads SGHTA; CDR2 reads FQGNSA. CDR3 bases: TGTGCCAGCAGCTTCCCAGGGAAGAACACTGAAGCTTTCTTT. This encodes CASSFPGKNTEAFF.

The rearrangement uses TRBV7-9 and TRBJ2-6, with TRBD1 matching 7 bases. Germline V gene lookup returns CDR1 SEHNR and CDR2 FQNEAQ (reference sequence). CDR3 length: 18 amino acids. The J segment lost 4 bases and the V segment lost 5 bases, leaving 14 bases of the junction unmatched. As DNA, the CDR3 is TGTGCCAGCAGCCTCCGGACGACAGGGCTTTCCGGGGCCAACGTCCTGACTTTC. Its protein product is CASSLRTTGLSGANVLTF. Full variable domain (outside the CDR3, taken from reference TRBV7-9 and TRBJ2-6): DTGVSQNPRHKITKRGQNVTFRCDPISEHNRLYWYRQTLGQGPEFLTYFQNEAQLEKSRLLSDRFSAERPKGSFSTLEIQRTEQGDSAMYLCASSLRTTGLSGANVLTFGAGSRLTVL.

The chain is built from TRBV6-6 and TRBJ2-5; TRBD1 or TRBD2 may be the D gene (5 bases each). There are 18 residues in the CDR3. V lost 5 bases and J lost 3, with 25 bases in between. Germline assignment: CDR1 MNHNY and CDR2 SVGAGI (reference sequence). CDR3 DNA sequence: TGTGCCAGCAGTCCCAATGAACCCGGGACCCCGCGTAAAGAGACCCAGTACTTC. Its translation is CASSPNEPGTPRKETQYF.

This clone showed up just a few times. The chain carries TRBV24-1 and TRBJ1-5, with D possibly TRBD1 on 5 matching bases. The CDR3 runs to 15 residues. Between the trimmed V and J ends, which lost 5 bases and 3 bases, there was a span of 13 bases. Germline CDR1 and CDR2: KGHDR and SFDVKD. The CDR3 sequence is CATSGGGGNNQPQHF. In DNA form, the CDR3 reads TGTGCCACCAGTGGTGGGGGAGGTAACAATCAGCCCCAGCATTTT.

The chain recombines TRBV7-2 with TRBJ2-7, with TRBD2 as a possible D gene (7 bases). Trimming removed 1 base at V and 1 base at J, with 11 bases between. Germline V CDR1 and CDR2: SGHTA, FQGNSA. This CDR3 region has 15 residues. CDR3 nucleotides: TGTGCCAGCAGCTTAGTGGGGGGGCTATCCTACGAGCAGTACTTC. This gives the protein CASSLVGGLSYEQYF.

The chain combines TRBV10-3 with TRBJ2-7; D unresolved. CDR1 is ENHRY, CDR2 SYGVKD, per germline. The CDR3 contains 13 residues. V was cut by 9 bases and J by 1 base, with 13 bases left in between. The CDR3 DNA is TGTGCCATTCGATCCCTAGGGTCCTACGAGCAGTACTTC. Translating it yields CAIRSLGSYEQYF.

This chain joins TRBV30 and TRBJ1-3; tentatively, D is TRBD1 (5 bases). Trimming cost V 4 bases and J 2 bases, with 12 bases left between them. Germline CDR1 and CDR2: GTSNPN and SVGIG (reference sequence). The CDR3 consists of 14 residues. CDR3 residues: CAWKGQSAGNTIYF. The CDR3 bases are TGTGCCTGGAAGGGGCAAAGCGCTGGAAACACCATATATTTT.

This chain links TRBV4-2 with TRBJ1-1; D is uncertain. The germline V and J ends were trimmed by 3 bases and 1 base, with 12 bases remaining between them. The CDR3 contains 15 residues. Germline V gene data show CDR1 as LGHNA and CDR2 as YNFKEQ. The CDR3 spells CASSQGGYGNTEAFF. The CDR3 DNA reads as TGTGCCAGCAGCCAGGGAGGGTATGGGAACACTGAAGCTTTCTTT.

The table lists this clone with a count of one. The V gene is TRBV6-5, the J gene TRBJ2-7, with a possible D match to TRBD1 (6 bases). V was shortened by 3 bases and J by 3 bases, with 15 bases between the two germline ends. This CDR3 has 15 amino acids. CDR1 MNHEY and CDR2 SVGAGI come from the germline V gene. The CDR3 DNA reads TGTGCCAGCAGTTATGCGGGCACAGGGTACTACGAGCAGTACTTC. Its translation: CASSYAGTGYYEQYF.

This chain links TRBV19 with TRBJ2-7; D remains ambiguous. Trimming pared 5 bases from V and 9 bases from J, leaving 11 bases between. The CDR3 has 11 amino acids. Per germline, CDR1 LNHDA and CDR2 SQIVND (reference sequence). CDR3 bases: TGTGCCAGTAGTTGGGCCCACGGGCAGTACTTC. Its translation is CASSWAHGQYF.

The J gene is TRBJ1-1, the V gene TRBV28; the D is unclear. The germline V and J ends were trimmed by 2 bases and 4 bases, with 11 bases remaining between them. The CDR3 spans 14 residues. Germline values: CDR1 MDHEN, CDR2 SYDVKM. As DNA, the CDR3 is TGTGCCAGCAGTTTAGGGAGTCTAGGCACTGAAGCTTTCTTT. Residues: CASSLGSLGTEAFF.

The chain is built from TRBV19 and TRBJ1-6; D gene unclear. CDR1 and CDR2 (germline): LNHDA, SQIVND (reference sequence). The CDR3 extends over 12 amino acids. The V end was cut by 3 bases, the J end by 7 bases, with 4 bases between. CDR3 bases: TGTGCCAGTAGTATGGGGAATTCACCCCTCCACTTT. Translating it yields CASSMGNSPLHF.

The V and J genes are TRBV4-1 and TRBJ2-2, with D possibly called TRBD1 or TRBD2 (5 bases each). Trimming took off 6 bases at V and 6 bases at J, with 14 bases between the two ends. This CDR3 is built from 14 residues. Germline CDR1 is MGHRA and CDR2 is YSYEKL. The CDR3 sequence is CASSRVGTPGELFF. The CDR3, as DNA: TGCGCCAGCAGTCGCGTGGGGACCCCCGGGGAGCTGTTTTTT.

The gene calls are TRBV4-2 and TRBJ2-5; D gene unclear. The germline gives CDR1 LGHNA, CDR2 YNFKEQ. V lost 9 bases and J lost 5, with 7 bases in between. The CDR3 consists of 10 residues. The CDR3: CARSEETQYF. As DNA, the CDR3 is TGTGCCAGGAGTGAGGAGACCCAGTACTTC.

The chain employs TRBV28 and TRBJ2-3; 9 bases map to TRBD2. Germline-derived CDR1 and CDR2 are MDHEN and SYDVKM. J gave up 2 bases and V 5 bases, and 8 bases lay outside the gene matches. CDR3 length: 16 amino acids. The CDR3 region is CASSLGLAIDTDTQYF. DNA of the CDR3: TGTGCCAGCAGTCTCGGACTAGCGATAGACACAGATACGCAGTATTTT.

V usage is TRBV6-4 and J usage is TRBJ1-5, with D perhaps matching TRBD1 (5 bases). The CDR3 length is 13 residues. V shed 9 bases and J shed 7 bases, with 16 bases lying between them. Per germline, CDR1 MRHNA and CDR2 SNTAGT. The CDR3 loop reads CASAGGVGQPQHF. The CDR3 coding sequence is TGTGCCAGTGCTGGAGGGGTCGGGCAGCCCCAGCATTTT.

This chain links TRBV5-1 with TRBJ2-5; 7 positions match TRBD1. Germline V gene data show CDR1 as SGHRS and CDR2 as YFSETQ. This CDR3 comprises 19 residues. The V and J ends lost 0 bases and 1 base, in that order; junction bases with no gene match: 15. In DNA, the CDR3 is TGCGCCAGCAGCTTGGCCTGGGCAGGGGGAACTTCATTCCAAGAGACCCAGTACTTC. Translation: CASSLAWAGGTSFQETQYF.

The genes are TRBV11-3 and TRBJ2-2; TRBD1 matches 7 bases. The CDR3 sequence is 14 residues long. V gave up 4 bases and J gave up 4 bases; unmatched junction bases: 3. The germline CDR1 and CDR2 sequences are SGHNT and YENEEA. CDR3: CASSSTGVTGELFF. The CDR3 region has the DNA TGTGCCAGCAGCTCCACAGGGGTCACCGGGGAGCTGTTTTTT.

V is TRBV19 and J is TRBJ2-2; D call uncertain. V gave up 2 bases and J gave up 5 bases, with 12 bases separating them. The CDR3 length is 15 residues. The germline V gene encodes CDR1 LNHDA and CDR2 SQIVND (reference sequence). CDR3 loop: CASSITSSPTGELFF. As DNA, the CDR3 is TGTGCCAGTAGTATAACAAGCAGTCCGACCGGGGAGCTGTTTTTT.

This chain joins TRBV4-1 and TRBJ2-6; 12 nucleotides agree with TRBD2. The germline gives CDR1 MGHRA, CDR2 YSYEKL. The CDR3 loop spans 18 amino acids. Germline trimming cut 4 bases from V and 1 base from J; bases unmatched to any gene: 5. The CDR3 region is CASSLRTSGESGANVLTF. The CDR3 DNA reads TGCGCCAGCAGCCTACGGACTAGCGGGGAGTCTGGGGCCAACGTCCTGACTTTC.

The J gene is TRBJ2-2, the V gene TRBV4-1; D unclear. Between the trimmed V and J ends, which lost 8 bases and 4 bases, there was a span of 11 bases. The length of the CDR3 is 13 residues. Germline V CDR1 and CDR2: MGHRA, YSYEKL. CDR3 DNA: TGCGCCAGCTGGCACGGTGGCACCGGGGAGCTGTTTTTT. Translated: CASWHGGTGELFF.

The chain recombines TRBV3-1 (or the pseudogene TRBV3-2) with TRBJ2-7; 9 bases are shared with TRBD1. V lost 4 bases and J lost 6; bases outside the gene matches: 10. Germline CDR1 reads LGHDT; CDR2 reads YNNKEL (reference sequence). The CDR3 sequence is 15 residues long. The CDR3: CASSRAGTGRAEQYF. CDR3 coding DNA: TGTGCCAGCAGCCGCGCCGGGACAGGGCGGGCCGAGCAGTACTTC.

CDR3 in DNA: TGTGCCAGTAGTGTCACCGGGACAGGGCCCTACGAGCAGTACTTC. It encodes CASSVTGTGPYEQYF. The chain is built from TRBV19 and TRBJ2-7; 9 bases fit TRBD1. This CDR3 is built from 15 residues. Germline CDR1 and CDR2: LNHDA and SQIVND (reference sequence). With 5 bases clipped from V and 2 bases from J, the junction kept 7 bases outside the gene matches.

The chain is built from TRBV18 and TRBJ1-5, with D possibly TRBD1 on 6 matching bases. Germline lookup yields CDR1 KGHSH and CDR2 LQKENI. The length of the CDR3 is 14 residues. Deletions cut 3 bases from V and 4 bases from J, with 10 bases between. CDR3 residues: CASSPTGKNQPQHF. The CDR3 nucleotides read TGTGCCAGCTCACCGACAGGAAAGAATCAGCCCCAGCATTTT.

The J gene is TRBJ2-3, the V gene TRBV19; perhaps D is TRBD1 or TRBD2 (5 bases each). With 4 bases removed from V and 1 base from J, the gap between germline ends came to 9 bases. Germline values: CDR1 LNHDA, CDR2 SQIVND (reference sequence). There are 14 residues in the CDR3. The CDR3 DNA sequence: TGTGCCAGTAGTAGAGGGGTTGGCACAGATACGCAGTATTTT. Its translation: CASSRGVGTDTQYF.

The gene calls are TRBV9 and TRBJ2-2; D might be TRBD2 (5 bases). Germline V gives CDR1 SGDLS, CDR2 YYNGEE. The length of the CDR3 is 14 residues. V was cut by 4 bases and J by 6 bases, with 13 bases left in between. In nucleotides, the CDR3 is TGTGCCAGCAGCCCTAATGAGGGTTCCGGGGAGCTGTTTTTT. Its translation is CASSPNEGSGELFF.